The next 21 T cell receptor beta chains were all read from a single sample in a study of T-cell memory formation after mild COVID-19. MiXCR, run by TCRdb on the 5' RACE reads, gives a single entry per CDR3 protein. The sample includes roughly 340,000 distinct CDR3 sequences, 20% to 25% of them seen just once. Material for sequencing was PBMCs or a T cell subset sorted from them (not recorded which). The source is a man between 18 and 35 years old who had mild COVID-19 (a few samples of this study predate the infection). Cell type and time point are not known.

This clonotype appeared a few times. The chain recombines TRBV5-1 with TRBJ1-5; no definite D call. CDR1 is SGHRS, CDR2 YFSETQ, per germline. There are 14 residues in the CDR3. V was pared by 0 bases and J by 5 bases, with 9 bases between. CDR3: CASSLEGRHQPQHF. The CDR3 DNA is TGCGCCAGCAGCTTGGAAGGGAGGCATCAGCCCCAGCATTTT.

Only a few counts were recorded for this clonotype. The chain couples TRBV7-6 to TRBJ1-5; the match to TRBD1 covers 11 bases. The CDR3 has 16 residues. V lost 5 bases, J lost 1 base, and 4 bases stayed unmatched. CDR1 and CDR2 (germline): SGHVS, FNYEAQ. The CDR3 DNA is TGTGCCAGCAGCCAAGGACAGGGGGCGAGCAATCAGCCCCAGCATTTT. It translates to CASSQGQGASNQPQHF.

J is TRBJ1-4 and V is TRBV7-2; weak D call: TRBD1 (5 bases). Deletions cut 4 bases from V and 4 bases from J, with 13 bases between. CDR1 and CDR2 (germline): SGHTA, FQGNSA. The CDR3 sequence is 15 residues long. The CDR3 nucleotides are TGTGCCAGCAGCTGGGGACTACTGGGTAATGAAAAACTGTTTTTT. Amino acid sequence: CASSWGLLGNEKLFF.

This chain connects TRBV7-2 to TRBJ2-7, with 8 bases lining up with TRBD2. The ends lost 1 base at V and 3 bases at J; junction bases unmatched: 5. This CDR3 spans 15 amino acids. Germline assignment: CDR1 SGHTA and CDR2 FQGNSA. CDR3 in DNA: TGTGCCAGCAGCTTAGTTAGCGGGGCGATCTACGAGCAGTACTTC. It yields the protein CASSLVSGAIYEQYF.

This clonotype appeared a few times. The CDR3 here is CASNQGTLDSPLHF. CDR3 coding DNA: TGCGCCAGCAACCAAGGGACACTTGATTCACCCCTCCACTTT. The chain employs TRBV5-1 and TRBJ1-6, with D maybe TRBD1 (6 bases). This CDR3 spans 14 amino acids. V was shortened by 6 bases and J by 8 bases, with 15 bases between the two germline ends. Germline-derived CDR1 and CDR2 are SGHRS and YFSETQ.

The chain carries TRBV4-2 and TRBJ2-1, with a weak D call TRBD2 (7 bases). This CDR3 is built from 15 residues. Germline values: CDR1 LGHNA, CDR2 YNFKEQ. Trimming took off 0 bases at V and 15 bases at J, with 21 bases between the two ends. CDR3 sequence: CASSQEGGQGLFPFF. The CDR3 DNA follows: TGTGCCAGCAGCCAAGAGGGGGGGCAGGGACTATTCCCGTTCTTC.

Here the CDR3 DNA reads TGTGCCAGCTCACCACAGGTGGGGCAGACTGAAGCTTTCTTT. It is translated as CASSPQVGQTEAFF. This sequence joins TRBV18 and TRBJ1-1; TRBD1 might be the D (5 bases). The CDR3 covers 14 residues. Germline loops: CDR1 KGHSH, CDR2 LQKENI. Trimming shortened V by 1 base and J by 5 bases, and 11 bases separated the two germline ends.

This chain uses TRBV7-9 with TRBJ2-5, with 10 bases that match TRBD1. Trimming at V came to 4 bases and at J to 5 bases, leaving 10 bases not matched to a gene. CDR1 is SEHNR and CDR2 is FQNEAQ in the germline V gene (reference sequence). This CDR3 comprises 16 residues. Written as DNA, the CDR3 is TGTGCCAGCAGCTCGCTTCCGACAGGGGGCTTGGAGACCCAGTACTTC. The encoded protein is CASSSLPTGGLETQYF.

V usage is TRBV5-4 and J usage is TRBJ2-4, with D tentatively TRBD1 (6 bases). CDR3 size: 14 residues. Trimming removed 3 bases from V and 3 bases from J, with 10 bases in between. Germline loops: CDR1 SGHNT, CDR2 YYREEE (reference sequence). The CDR3 DNA sequence: TGTGCCAGCAGCTCACAGGGAGTCAAAAACATTCAGTACTTC. This sequence encodes CASSSQGVKNIQYF. The whole variable domain, remainder taken from reference TRBV5-4 and TRBJ2-4, is ETGVTQSPTHLIKTRGQQVTLRCSSQSGHNTVSWYQQALGQGPQFIFQYYREEENGRGNFPPRFSGLQFPNYSSELNVNALELDDSALYLCASSSQGVKNIQYFGAGTRLSVL.

The chain uses TRBV6-2 or TRBV6-3 and TRBJ2-7; D unresolved. V was cut by 7 bases and J by 6 bases, with 16 bases left in between. The length of the CDR3 is 13 residues. Germline loops: CDR1 MNHEY, CDR2 SVGEGT. The CDR3 sequence is CASTYGPFSEQYV. In DNA, the CDR3 is TGTGCCAGCACCTACGGGCCCTTTTCCGAGCAGTACGTC.

V is TRBV27 and J is TRBJ1-1; D remains unclear. CDR3 length: 15 residues. CDR1 and CDR2 (germline): MNHEY, SMNVEV (reference sequence). V lost 0 bases to trimming and J lost 3 bases, with 11 bases between them. The CDR3 nucleotides read TGTGCCAGCAGTTTATCGATACAGACTTACACTGAAGCTTTCTTT. Protein: CASSLSIQTYTEAFF.

This clonotype has more than one count but fewer than ten. In nucleotides, the CDR3 is TGTGCCAGCAGACCGAGAAGCGGGGGGGCTACAGATACGCAGTATTTT. Translated: CASRPRSGGATDTQYF. V gene TRBV7-9 combines with J gene TRBJ2-3, with TRBD2 matching over 10 bases. V lost 6 bases to trimming and J lost 3 bases; unmatched junction nucleotides: 9. Per germline, CDR1 SEHNR and CDR2 FQNEAQ (reference sequence). This CDR3 comprises 16 residues. The full variable domain, rest sourced from reference TRBV7-9 and TRBJ2-3, is DTGVSQNPRHKITKRGQNVTFRCDPISEHNRLYWYRQTLGQGPEFLTYFQNEAQLEKSRLLSDRFSAERPKGSFSTLEIQRTEQGDSAMYLCASRPRSGGATDTQYFGPGTRLTVL.

V and J are TRBV6-6 and TRBJ2-3; 8 nucleotides agree with TRBD2. This CDR3 spans 15 amino acids. V shed 3 bases, J shed 2 bases, and the junction held 4 bases outside the gene matches. Germline V gives CDR1 MNHNY, CDR2 SVGAGI (reference sequence). DNA of the CDR3: TGTGCCAGCAGTTATCGGGGGGGGGCCACAGATACGCAGTATTTT. This encodes CASSYRGGATDTQYF.

A few counts support this clonotype. This rearrangement joins TRBV4-2 to TRBJ2-7; D is undetermined. V was trimmed by 1 base and J by 2 bases, leaving 9 bases between them. This CDR3 region has 14 residues. CDR1 LGHNA and CDR2 YNFKEQ come from the germline V gene. The CDR3 sequence: CASSQATGTYEQYF. CDR3 coding DNA: TGTGCCAGCAGCCAAGCGACTGGGACCTACGAGCAGTACTTC.

The chain uses TRBV4-2 and TRBJ2-3, with 13 bases lining up with TRBD2. In germline, CDR1 is LGHNA, CDR2 YNFKEQ. With V trimmed by 2 bases and J by 4 bases, 3 bases remained unmatched. This CDR3 has 16 amino acids. CDR3 sequence reads: CASSQTTSGGADTQYF. CDR3 DNA sequence: TGTGCCAGCAGCCAAACCACTAGCGGGGGGGCAGATACGCAGTATTTT.

V is TRBV6-6 and J is TRBJ2-7; unclear D gene. The germline gives CDR1 MNHNY, CDR2 SVGAGI (reference sequence). V was shortened by 0 bases and J by 0 bases, with 6 bases between the two germline ends. This CDR3 region has 14 residues. CDR3 in amino acids: CASSYSRRSYEQYF. DNA for the CDR3: TGTGCCAGCAGTTACTCGAGGCGCTCCTACGAGCAGTACTTC.

This chain connects TRBV11-1 to TRBJ2-1; D may be TRBD2 (5 bases). This CDR3 spans 12 amino acids. V was pared by 2 bases and J by 13 bases, with 12 bases between. CDR1 and CDR2 (germline): SGHAT, FQDESV (reference sequence). The DNA of the CDR3 is TGTGCCAGCAGCTTATACGGCGGGCTACAGTTCTTC. Encoded protein: CASSLYGGLQFF.

This clonotype was counted only a few times. This chain uses TRBV12-3 or TRBV12-4 with TRBJ1-5; weak D call: TRBD1 (5 bases). V was shortened by 4 bases and J by 4 bases, with 14 bases between the two germline ends. The CDR3 has 15 amino acids. This CDR3 reads CASSSHGQGNQPQHF. DNA for the CDR3: TGTGCCAGCAGTTCCCATGGGCAGGGAAATCAGCCCCAGCATTTT.

This clonotype was detected only a few times. V and J are TRBV12-3 or TRBV12-4 and TRBJ1-3; D remains ambiguous. The CDR3 is 13 residues long. The V end lost 5 bases, the J end lost 4 bases, and 9 bases lay between the germline ends. The CDR3 sequence is CASSNAGGNTIYF. The CDR3 nucleotides are TGTGCCAGCAGTAACGCGGGGGGAAACACCATATATTTT.

The rearrangement uses TRBV5-1 and TRBJ2-1; D remains ambiguous. The CDR3 is made up of 14 amino acids. Germline loops: CDR1 SGHRS, CDR2 YFSETQ. V was shortened by 3 bases and J by 7 bases, with 14 bases between the two germline ends. CDR3 sequence reads: CASSSHLTRNEQFF. In nucleotides, the CDR3 is TGCGCCAGCAGCTCCCACCTAACGAGGAATGAGCAGTTCTTC.

This clonotype was counted many times. This chain links TRBV12-3 or TRBV12-4 with TRBJ2-3; D might be TRBD1 (6 bases). Trimming left V 6 bases short and J 1 base short, with 14 bases between. The CDR3 runs 15 residues. The CDR3 loop is CASRSTGLGTDTQYF. Here the CDR3 DNA reads TGTGCCAGCAGGTCTACAGGGTTGGGCACAGATACGCAGTATTTT.